This paragraph covers one TCR beta chain sequence. Its antigen specificity is not known. No base quality information exists; no much larger clone differs at one position. Collaborating institutions collected whole blood in K2EDTA tubes following their own protocols. For TCRbeta analysis, collaborators shipped samples as frozen whole blood, isolated PBMCs, or DNA extracted from either of those sample types. TCRbeta CDR3 regions were amplified from genomic DNA by means of the immunoSEQ Assay, a bias-controlled multiplex PCR. Processing in the source paper ran as follows. The number of nucleated cells in each sample was estimated from the amplification of reference gene primers within the assay. To quantify the absolute abundance of each unique TCRbeta CDR3 rearrangement, sequence reads were collapsed and filtered. For each sample, productive Simpson clonality was calculated as the square root of Simpson's diversity index across productive rearrangements. TCRdb stores this immuneACCESS table with in-frame sequences only. Part of the clones is absent; in the studies checked, under half of the shortfall reflects unresolved V genes, and no reason is known for the rest. That table is the source of V, J and clone size, and D and trimming were worked out from the DNA. For this sample there are tens of thousands of clones; almost 90% appear just once. Jointly, the top ten make up roughly 1.8% of the sample.

Looking up the germline V gene yields CDR1 MDHEN and CDR2 SYDVKM. The CDR3 covers 15 residues, taking in both the cysteine and the phenylalanine. The only DNA kept is the CDR3, 45 bases in frame from the first base. The trim is 7 bases for V and 5 bases for J, with a gap of 17 bases between the germline ends. This record comes from a study of blood T cell repertoires in COVID-19 (dated by TCRdb to the early 2020s). Study-level background: Collaborator samples came from the United States, Italy and Spain and covered acute and convalescent phases of COVID-19. The prospective study material was composed of cDNA or gDNA derived from T cells, B-cell-depleted T cells, or PBMCs. The dataset comprised deeply sampled blood TCRbeta repertoires from subjects exposed to, actively infected with, or recovered from COVID-19. A freely available public database, intended as a resource for researchers studying the immune response to SARS-CoV-2, is where the repertoires were released. Samples came from the ongoing ImmuneRACE study (first 160 participants) plus 1,254 subjects from 6 global collaborators. Sample metadata almost always included a de-identified subject ID, COVID-19 status, age in years and sex. Where available, HLA class I and class II types were obtained from metadata supplied by the sample provider rather than from assay-based typing. Results and caveats for the whole study, not just this receptor: Clinical and demographic metadata were provided uncurated, with the amount varying by source and participant.

The receptor was isolated from a woman aged 55-70 years with active COVID-19. The chain was built from TRBV28 and TRBJ2-2; TRBD2 is perhaps the D gene, given 5 matching bases. Sequenced input: peripheral blood. The CDR3 corresponds to CASMLVIPGTGELFF. In nucleotides, the sequence is TGTGCCAGCATGTTGGTCATACCGGGGACCGGGGAGCTGTTTTTT.